A single sample gave rise to the 15 T cell receptor beta chains below, sequenced in a study of blood T cell repertoires in COVID-19. Some clones are missing from TCRdb's copy, which holds only in-frame ones; the method was immunoSEQ multiplex PCR. The table records over 200,000 clones, around 80% of them present only once. Sequences were obtained from peripheral blood. These receptors all come from an elderly man with acute or convalescent COVID-19.

The V call is TRBV4-2, the J call TRBJ1-6; 7 bases match TRBD1. This CDR3 spans 18 amino acids. Trimming cost V 4 bases and J 0 bases; bases outside gene matches: 9. Germline V gene lookup returns CDR1 LGHNA and CDR2 YNFKEQ. CDR3 nucleotide sequence: TGTGCCAGCAGCCTAGAGGGACAGCCAAGCTCCTATAATTCACCCCTCCACTTT. It encodes CASSLEGQPSSYNSPLHF.

V is TRBV24-1 and J is TRBJ1-1; the D is unclear. This CDR3 contains 14 residues. Trimming pared 5 bases from V and 1 base from J, leaving 10 bases between. Germline values: CDR1 KGHDR, CDR2 SFDVKD. For the CDR3, the DNA is TGTGCCACCAGTGCGGGGAACCCGAACACTGAAGCTTTCTTT. Residues: CATSAGNPNTEAFF.

This clone was recorded once. The DNA for the CDR3 is TGTGCCAGCAGTGCCCCAGGGATAACAACTGGAAACACCATATATTTT. Translating gives CASSAPGITTGNTIYF. The chain couples TRBV25-1 to TRBJ1-3; possibly TRBD1 for D (5 bases). CDR1 is MGHDK and CDR2 is SYGVNS in the germline V gene. The CDR3 consists of 16 residues. V was cut by 4 bases and J by 2 bases, with 15 bases left in between.

The rearrangement joins TRBV6-5 to TRBJ2-7; the D gene is possibly TRBD1 (6 bases). CDR3 length: 13 residues. The ends were cut back, 10 bases at V and 2 bases at J, with 15 bases in the middle. The germline CDR1 and CDR2 sequences are MNHEY and SVGAGI. CDR3 amino acids: CATGQSYTYEQYF. The DNA of the CDR3 is TGTGCCACAGGACAGTCATACACCTACGAGCAGTACTTC.

This clone came up once. J is TRBJ2-7 and V is TRBV5-1; weak D call: TRBD1 (6 bases). The CDR3 extends over 13 amino acids. Trimming cost V 2 bases and J 3 bases, with 9 bases left between them. The germline CDR1 and CDR2 sequences are SGHRS and YFSETQ. CDR3 protein: CASSLRQDYEQYF. CDR3 in DNA: TGCGCCAGCAGCTTAAGACAGGACTACGAGCAGTACTTC.

The sample holds many counts of this clone. The rearrangement links TRBV5-1 to TRBJ2-7; D possibly corresponds to TRBD1 (5 bases). V gave up 0 bases and J gave up 8 bases, with 12 bases separating them. CDR3 length: 13 amino acids. Germline CDR1 reads SGHRS; CDR2 reads YFSETQ. The CDR3 DNA follows: TGCGCCAGCAGCTTGGGGCAGGGATACCAGCAGTACTTC. It is translated as CASSLGQGYQQYF.

V gene TRBV19 combines with J gene TRBJ2-5, with D possibly TRBD1 on 5 matching bases. CDR3 length equals 16 residues. Germline V gene sequence: CDR1 LNHDA, CDR2 SQIVND (reference sequence). Trimming cost V 5 bases and J 4 bases, with 20 bases left between them. The CDR3 nucleotides are TGTGCCAGTAGTCCCCTTGGGCAGGGTGGTGCAGAGACCCAGTACTTC. Its protein is CASSPLGQGGAETQYF.

The rearrangement uses TRBV29-1 and TRBJ2-7; 10 bases align to TRBD2. J lost 6 bases, V lost 4 bases, and 6 bases had no gene match. The CDR3 runs to 13 residues. Germline V lookup: CDR1 SQVTM, CDR2 ANQGSEA. The CDR3: CSVAQREGSEQYF. The DNA of the CDR3 is TGCAGCGTTGCCCAGCGGGAGGGCAGCGAGCAGTACTTC.

The rearrangement links TRBV27 to TRBJ2-1; TRBD1 agrees at 7 bases. CDR3 length: 13 residues. Losses at the gene ends were 6 bases for V and 6 bases for J; bases not matched to a gene: 5. The V gene's germline CDR1 is MNHEY and CDR2 SMNVEV (reference sequence). The CDR3 loop is CASRTTGANEQFF. DNA for the CDR3: TGTGCCAGCAGAACCACAGGGGCCAATGAGCAGTTCTTC.

This sequence joins TRBV7-9 and TRBJ1-2; 8 nucleotides line up with TRBD1. The ends lost 5 bases at V and 0 bases at J; junction bases unmatched: 8. CDR1 and CDR2 from the germline V gene are SEHNR and FQNEAQ (reference sequence). There are 16 residues in the CDR3. The CDR3 bases are TGTGCCAGCAGCCAGGGGGCAGGCCTAACTAACTATGGCTACACCTTC. It translates to CASSQGAGLTNYGYTF.

This rearrangement joins TRBV2 to TRBJ2-5; D is possibly TRBD2 (6 bases). Germline assignment: CDR1 SNHLY and CDR2 FYNNEI. Trimming left V 4 bases short and J 4 bases short, with 10 bases between. CDR3 length: 13 residues. The CDR3 protein is CASSVAGRETQYF. The CDR3 DNA reads TGTGCCAGCAGTGTCGCGGGGAGAGAGACCCAGTACTTC. Together with reference TRBV2 and TRBJ2-5, the CDR3 gives the full variable domain: EPEVTQTPSHQVTQMGQEVILRCVPISNHLYFYWYRQILGQKVEFLVSFYNNEISEKSEIFDDQFSVERPDGSNFTLKIRSTKLEDSAMYFCASSVAGRETQYFGPGTRLLVL.

The genes are TRBV11-2 and TRBJ2-1, with 13 bases identical to TRBD2. This CDR3 region has 17 residues. Germline assignment: CDR1 SGHAT and CDR2 FQNNGV. Trimming at V came to 6 bases and at J to 2 bases, leaving 7 bases not matched to a gene. The CDR3 is CASRRTSGSQAYNEQFF. In DNA form, the CDR3 reads TGTGCCAGCAGACGGACTAGCGGGAGTCAAGCCTACAATGAGCAGTTCTTC.

This chain connects TRBV28 to TRBJ1-2; tentative D call: TRBD1 (6 bases). Germline-derived CDR1 and CDR2 are MDHEN and SYDVKM. The CDR3 sequence is 14 residues long. V lost 5 bases and J lost 4, with 14 bases in between. DNA of the CDR3: TGTGCCAGCAGTATGGGGGGGCTAAGCTATGGCTACACCTTC. It encodes CASSMGGLSYGYTF.

This clone has only a few counts. The gene calls are TRBV19 and TRBJ1-5, with D perhaps TRBD1 (6 bases). Trimming cost V 5 bases and J 2 bases, with 13 bases left between them. In germline, CDR1 is LNHDA, CDR2 SQIVND (reference sequence). The CDR3 spans 15 residues. The CDR3 loop is CASSPGGGGNQPQHF. DNA of the CDR3: TGTGCCAGTAGTCCCGGGGGGGGCGGCAATCAGCCCCAGCATTTT.

The chain couples TRBV24-1 to TRBJ2-7; no clear D. Germline V gene data show CDR1 as KGHDR and CDR2 as SFDVKD. CDR3 length equals 12 residues. V was shortened by 3 bases and J by 3 bases, with 5 bases between the two germline ends. Here the CDR3 DNA reads TGTGCCACCAGTGATCCAAACTACGAGCAGTACTTC. This codes for CATSDPNYEQYF.